The 13 T cell receptor beta chains presented below share a single source sample, sequenced in a study of beta chain features in type 1 diabetes. Study-wide findings and caveats: Across all four CD4+ subsets, people with type 1 diabetes showed modestly shorter TCRB CDR3s.

Isolated RNA was reverse transcribed in full, so expressed TCRB transcripts were sequenced. The method was immunoSEQ multiplex PCR; TCRdb's version includes in-frame clones alone and lacks a portion of them. This sample has over 300,000 clones, with about a tenth found just once. These receptors lack a known antigen. The specimen sequenced was central memory CD4+ T cells from blood. The source of these receptors is a man aged 25 to 40 with type 1 diabetes.

This chain joins TRBV7-8 and TRBJ2-1, with 7 bases that match TRBD2. The CDR3 has 15 residues. J gave up 2 bases and V 3 bases, and 4 bases lay outside the gene matches. The germline V gene encodes CDR1 SGHVS and CDR2 FQNEAQ. The CDR3 region has the DNA TGTGCCAGCAGCTTCGGGCGGGGGACCTACAATGAGCAGTTCTTC. Its protein product is CASSFGRGTYNEQFF.

This clone was seen a few times. The rearrangement joins TRBV25-1 to TRBJ2-1, with TRBD2 as a possible D gene (6 bases). The CDR3 consists of 16 residues. Trimming removed 1 base from V and 4 bases from J, with 14 bases in between. The germline V gene has CDR1 MGHDK and CDR2 SYGVNS. This chain's CDR3 is CASSELGGALYNEQFF. The CDR3 region has the DNA TGTGCCAGCAGTGAATTAGGCGGGGCCTTATACAATGAGCAGTTCTTC.

This clone occurred a few times. The gene calls are TRBV7-8 and TRBJ1-1; D is unclear. The V end lost 1 base, the J end lost 4 bases, and 13 bases lay between the germline ends. The CDR3 loop spans 15 amino acids. Germline V gene lookup returns CDR1 SGHVS and CDR2 FQNEAQ. The CDR3 DNA is TGTGCCAGCAGCTTAGAATGGCGGCAGGTCACTGAAGCTTTCTTT. Translation gives CASSLEWRQVTEAFF.

Only one count was recorded for this clone. J is TRBJ2-2 and V is TRBV27; D possibly uses TRBD1 or TRBD2 (5 bases each). V lost 3 bases and J 1 base, leaving 12 bases between the germline ends. Germline V lookup: CDR1 MNHEY, CDR2 SMNVEV (reference sequence). The CDR3 is 16 amino acids. The CDR3 DNA sequence: TGTGCCAGCAGTTTCCGGGGCGGGTTGAACACCGGGGAGCTGTTTTTT. Encoded protein: CASSFRGGLNTGELFF.

The J gene is TRBJ2-2, the V gene TRBV5-4; the D gene is possibly TRBD1 (6 bases). The CDR3 is made up of 14 amino acids. Germline V gene lookup returns CDR1 SGHNT and CDR2 YYREEE (reference sequence). V lost 0 bases and J 6 bases, leaving 9 bases between the germline ends. The DNA for the CDR3 is TGTGCCAGCAGCTTGGCCCAGGGGCCCGGGGAGCTGTTTTTT. Its protein product is CASSLAQGPGELFF.

This clone was counted a few times. The chain has TRBV5-6 and TRBJ1-2, with unresolved D. This CDR3 comprises 14 residues. The ends were cut back, 0 bases at V and 4 bases at J, with 10 bases in the middle. Germline assignment: CDR1 SGHDT and CDR2 YYEEEE. CDR3 nucleotide sequence: TGTGCCAGCAGCTTGGACAGCCCCCCCTATGGCTACACCTTC. It codes for CASSLDSPPYGYTF.

This clone has a handful of counts. The chain carries TRBV30 and TRBJ1-2; possibly TRBD1 for D (5 bases). In germline, CDR1 is GTSNPN, CDR2 SVGIG (reference sequence). The CDR3 has 14 residues. Trimming removed 2 bases at V and 0 bases at J, with 10 bases between. The CDR3 nucleotides are TGTGCCTGGAGTCGAAAGGGGACTAACTATGGCTACACCTTC. Protein: CAWSRKGTNYGYTF.

In its sample, this clone was seen a few times. The CDR3 DNA follows: TGTGCCAGCAGTCGCCGGGACAGGGCTAACACCGGGGAGCTGTTTTTT. It yields the protein CASSRRDRANTGELFF. The V and J genes are TRBV2 and TRBJ2-2, with 9 bases fitting TRBD1. This CDR3 comprises 16 residues. Germline CDR1 SNHLY, CDR2 FYNNEI. V lost 5 bases, J lost 2 bases, and 6 bases stayed unmatched.

The table lists this clone with many counts. This chain joins TRBV19 and TRBJ2-1; 7 bases fit TRBD1. This CDR3 has 15 residues. The V gene end was trimmed by 6 bases and the J gene end by 12 bases; junction bases not matched to a gene: 17. Germline loops: CDR1 LNHDA, CDR2 SQIVND (reference sequence). In nucleotides, the CDR3 is TGTGCCAGTAGATTGGAACCCAGGGGGAGTGAACCGCAGTTCTTC. Protein: CASRLEPRGSEPQFF. Full variable domain (remainder filled in from reference TRBV19 and TRBJ2-1): DGGITQSPKYLFRKEGQNVTLSCEQNLNHDAMYWYRQDPGQGLRLIYYSQIVNDFQKGDIAEGYSVSREKKESFPLTVTSAQKNPTAFYLCASRLEPRGSEPQFFGPGTRLTVL.

This clone appeared a few times. V usage is TRBV9 and J usage is TRBJ1-1; the D is unclear. This CDR3 contains 14 residues. The V gene lost 0 bases and the J gene lost 0 bases, with 6 bases spanning the gap. The V gene's germline CDR1 is SGDLS and CDR2 YYNGEE. The CDR3 bases are TGTGCCAGCAGCGTAGGGGTTATGAACACTGAAGCTTTCTTT. Protein: CASSVGVMNTEAFF.

The J gene is TRBJ2-7, the V gene TRBV10-1; perhaps TRBD2 as D (5 bases). The CDR3 spans 12 residues. V lost 3 bases and J 5 bases, leaving 8 bases between the germline ends. Germline CDR1 reads WNHNN; CDR2 reads SYGVQD (reference sequence). The CDR3 loop is CASSEKEDEQYF. DNA for the CDR3: TGCGCCAGCAGTGAAAAGGAGGACGAGCAGTACTTC.

The chain links TRBV2 to TRBJ2-7; 8 bases match TRBD1. This CDR3 has 13 amino acids. Trimming cost V 8 bases and J 3 bases; bases outside gene matches: 6. The germline V gene encodes CDR1 SNHLY and CDR2 FYNNEI. In nucleotides, the CDR3 is TGTGCCAGCCGGGGACAGGCATACTACGAGCAGTACTTC. It yields the protein CASRGQAYYEQYF.

The rearrangement uses TRBV4-1 and TRBJ1-4, with 9 bases that match TRBD1. Trimming took 3 bases from V and 6 from J; bases not matched to a gene: 8. This CDR3 comprises 16 residues. Germline V gene sequence: CDR1 MGHRA, CDR2 YSYEKL. Here the CDR3 reads CASSQGQGKGDEKLFF. The CDR3, as DNA: TGCGCCAGCAGCCAGGGACAGGGAAAGGGAGATGAAAAACTGTTTTTT.